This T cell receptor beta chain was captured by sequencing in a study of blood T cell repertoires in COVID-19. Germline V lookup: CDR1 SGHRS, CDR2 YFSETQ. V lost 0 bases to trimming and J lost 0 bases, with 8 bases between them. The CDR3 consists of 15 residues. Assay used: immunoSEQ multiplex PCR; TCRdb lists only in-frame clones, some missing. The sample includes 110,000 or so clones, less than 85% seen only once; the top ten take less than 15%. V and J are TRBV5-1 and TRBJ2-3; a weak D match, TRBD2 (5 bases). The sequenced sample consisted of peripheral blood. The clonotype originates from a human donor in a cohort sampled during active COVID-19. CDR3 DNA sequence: TGCGCCAGCAGCTTGGCTAGCCCAAGCACAGATACGCAGTATTTT. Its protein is CASSLASPSTDTQYF.